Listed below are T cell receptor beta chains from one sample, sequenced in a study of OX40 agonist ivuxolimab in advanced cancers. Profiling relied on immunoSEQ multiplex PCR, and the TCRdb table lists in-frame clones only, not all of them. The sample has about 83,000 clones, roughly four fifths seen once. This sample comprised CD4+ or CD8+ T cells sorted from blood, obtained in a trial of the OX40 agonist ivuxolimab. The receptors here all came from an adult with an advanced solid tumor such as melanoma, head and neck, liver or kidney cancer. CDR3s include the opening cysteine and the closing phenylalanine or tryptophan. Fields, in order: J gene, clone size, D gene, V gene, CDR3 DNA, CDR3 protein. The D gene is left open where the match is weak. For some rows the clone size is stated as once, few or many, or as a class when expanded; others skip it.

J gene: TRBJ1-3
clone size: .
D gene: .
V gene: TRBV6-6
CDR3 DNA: TGTGCCAGCAGTGCCCAACGGAGACACTCTGGAAACACCATATATTTT
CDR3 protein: CASSAQRRHSGNTIYF

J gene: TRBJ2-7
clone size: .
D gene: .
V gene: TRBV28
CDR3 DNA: TGTGCCAGCAGTTTATACGTGACGGGCTCCCCTAGGGAGCAGTACTTC
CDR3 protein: CASSLYVTGSPREQYF

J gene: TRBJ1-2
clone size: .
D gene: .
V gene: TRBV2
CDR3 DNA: TGTGCCAGCAGACAGGGAGCTTATGGCTACACCTTC
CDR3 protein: CASRQGAYGYTF

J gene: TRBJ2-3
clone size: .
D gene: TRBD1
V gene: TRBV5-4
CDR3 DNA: TGTGCCAGCGAGGACAGGGGAGGGCCAGATACGCAGTATTTT
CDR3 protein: CASEDRGGPDTQYF

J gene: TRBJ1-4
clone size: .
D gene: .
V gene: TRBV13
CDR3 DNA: TGTGCCAGCAGCTTAAGGCGGACGGGAAGGCCTAATGAAAAACTGTTTTTT
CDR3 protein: CASSLRRTGRPNEKLFF

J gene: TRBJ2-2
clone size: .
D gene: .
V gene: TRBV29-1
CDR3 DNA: TGCAGCGTTGAAGGGTTCCCGAACACCGGGGAGCTGTTTTTT
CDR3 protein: CSVEGFPNTGELFF

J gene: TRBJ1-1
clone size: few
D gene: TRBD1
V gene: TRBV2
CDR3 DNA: TGTGCCAGCCTGGAGGGGCCGACAGGGTCGGACACTGAAGCTTTCTTT
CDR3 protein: CASLEGPTGSDTEAFF

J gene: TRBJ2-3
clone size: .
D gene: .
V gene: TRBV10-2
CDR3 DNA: TGCGCCAGCAGGGGGGACGGGACAGATACGCAGTATTTT
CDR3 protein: CASRGDGTDTQYF

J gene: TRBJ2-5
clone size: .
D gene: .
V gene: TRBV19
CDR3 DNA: TGTGCCAGTAGTATAACCCCCCGACAGTCCATAGGGGAGACCCAGTACTTC
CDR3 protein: CASSITPRQSIGETQYF

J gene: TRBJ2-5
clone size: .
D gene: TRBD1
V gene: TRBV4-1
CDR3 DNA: TGCGCCAGCAGTGGGTATTCCGGGACAGGGGGTCGGGAGCAGTACTTC
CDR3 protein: CASSGYSGTGGREQYF

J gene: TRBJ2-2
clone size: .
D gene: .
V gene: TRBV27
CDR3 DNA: TGTGCCAGCAGCCAGGACAGCCGCGGGGAGCTGTTTTTT
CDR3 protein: CASSQDSRGELFF

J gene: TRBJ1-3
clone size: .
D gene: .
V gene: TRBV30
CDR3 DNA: TGTGCCTGGGCGCGGGATGTCGCCGGAAACACCATATATTTT
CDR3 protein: CAWARDVAGNTIYF

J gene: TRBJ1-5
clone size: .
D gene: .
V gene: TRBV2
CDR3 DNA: TGTGCCAGCAGGCTGGGGCTTAGCAATCAGCCCCAGCATTTT
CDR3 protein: CASRLGLSNQPQHF

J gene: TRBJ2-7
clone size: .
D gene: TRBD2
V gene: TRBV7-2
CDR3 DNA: TGTGCCAGCAGCTTAGTGCGGGGGGACCAAGGCGAGCAGTACTTC
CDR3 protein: CASSLVRGDQGEQYF

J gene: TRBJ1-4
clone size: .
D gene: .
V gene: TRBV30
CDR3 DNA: TGTGCCGGGAGCGCCTGGGGGGGGGCCGGTGAAAAACTGTTTTTT
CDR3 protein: CAGSAWGGAGEKLFF

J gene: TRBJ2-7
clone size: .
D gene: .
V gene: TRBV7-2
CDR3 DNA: TGTGCCAGCAGCCGTACGCGATACGAGCAGTACTTC
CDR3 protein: CASSRTRYEQYF

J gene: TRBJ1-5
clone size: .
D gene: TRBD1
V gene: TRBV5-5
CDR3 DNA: TGTGCCAGCAGCTTGGAACAGGGGACACATCAGCCCCAGCATTTT
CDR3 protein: CASSLEQGTHQPQHF

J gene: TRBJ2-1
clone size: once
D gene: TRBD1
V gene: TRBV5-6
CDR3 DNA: TGTGCCAGCAGCACGCCGGGACAGGGGTTGGTGGATGAGCAGTTCTTC
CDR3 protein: CASSTPGQGLVDEQFF

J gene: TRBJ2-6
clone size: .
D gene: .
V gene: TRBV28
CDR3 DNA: TGTGCCAGCACCACGGAACGGTGGCAGCTCAGGGCGGGGGCCAACGTCCTGACTTTC
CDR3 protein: CASTTERWQLRAGANVLTF

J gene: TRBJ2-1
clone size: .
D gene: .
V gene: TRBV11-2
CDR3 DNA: TGTGCCAGCAGCCCTACCGGGGCTAACAATGAGCAGTTCTTC
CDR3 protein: CASSPTGANNEQFF

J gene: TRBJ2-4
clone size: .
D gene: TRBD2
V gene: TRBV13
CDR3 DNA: TGTGCCAGCAGCTTATTTGTACGGGGGGACATTCAGTACTTC
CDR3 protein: CASSLFVRGDIQYF

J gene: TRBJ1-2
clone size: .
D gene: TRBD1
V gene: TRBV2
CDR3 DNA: TGTGCCAGCAGCGGACAGGTTAACTATGGCTACACCTTC
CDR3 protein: CASSGQVNYGYTF

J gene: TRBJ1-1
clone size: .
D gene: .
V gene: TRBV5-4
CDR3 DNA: TGTGCCAGCGCCAGGGACCCATCCTCTCTCTCCTCTGAAGCTTTCTTT
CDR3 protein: CASARDPSSLSSEAFF

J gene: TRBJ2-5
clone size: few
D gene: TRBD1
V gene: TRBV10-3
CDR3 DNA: TGTGCCATCAGTGAACCCAATAAGGGACAGCCTGTGGGAGAGACCCAGTACTTC
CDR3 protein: CAISEPNKGQPVGETQYF

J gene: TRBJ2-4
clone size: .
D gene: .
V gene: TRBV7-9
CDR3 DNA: TGTGCCAGCAGCCCTGGAGGGGCAGCGCTAGCCAAAAACATTCAGTACTTC
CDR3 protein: CASSPGGAALAKNIQYF

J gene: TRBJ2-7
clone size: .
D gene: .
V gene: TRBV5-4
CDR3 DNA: TGTGCCAGCAGCTTGACTCAGGGCGCCTCCTACGAGCAGTACTTC
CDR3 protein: CASSLTQGASYEQYF

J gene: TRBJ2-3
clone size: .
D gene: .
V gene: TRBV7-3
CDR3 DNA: TGTGCCAGCAGCTCCGGACGCACAGATACGCAGTATTTT
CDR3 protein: CASSSGRTDTQYF

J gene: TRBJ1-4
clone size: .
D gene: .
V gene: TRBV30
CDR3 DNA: TGTGCCTGGAGTGTACTAGGCCGCGAAAAACTGTTTTTT
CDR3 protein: CAWSVLGREKLFF

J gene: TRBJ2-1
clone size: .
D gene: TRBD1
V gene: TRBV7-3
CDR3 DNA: TGTGCCAGCAGCTTCCGGACAGGGGGATATGATGAGCAGTTCTTC
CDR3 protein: CASSFRTGGYDEQFF

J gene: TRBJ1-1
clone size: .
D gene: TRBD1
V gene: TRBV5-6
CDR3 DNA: TGTGCCAGCAGCTTCAGGGGGAGCACTGAAGCTTTCTTT
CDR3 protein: CASSFRGSTEAFF

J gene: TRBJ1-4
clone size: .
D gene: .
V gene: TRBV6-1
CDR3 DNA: TGTGCCATTCAGCGTTCTGTCAGTAATGAAAAACTGTTTTTT
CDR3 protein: CAIQRSVSNEKLFF

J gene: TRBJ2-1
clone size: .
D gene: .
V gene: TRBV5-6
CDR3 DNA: TGTGCCAGCAGCTTTGGATATGGGGTTCACAATGAGCAGTTCTTC
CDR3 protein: CASSFGYGVHNEQFF

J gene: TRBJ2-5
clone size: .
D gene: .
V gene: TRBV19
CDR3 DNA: TGTGCCAGTAGTGATCAGGGGAGTGGGACCCAGTACTTC
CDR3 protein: CASSDQGSGTQYF

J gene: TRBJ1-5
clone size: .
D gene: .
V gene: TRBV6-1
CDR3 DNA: TGTGCCAGCACTCGACTGCCCGATCAGCCCCAGCATTTT
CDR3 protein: CASTRLPDQPQHF

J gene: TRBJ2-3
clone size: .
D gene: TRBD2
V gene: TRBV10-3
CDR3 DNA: TGTGCCATCGGGCAACGGGCGGGGGTAGCTAGCACAGATACGCAGTATTTT
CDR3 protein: CAIGQRAGVASTDTQYF

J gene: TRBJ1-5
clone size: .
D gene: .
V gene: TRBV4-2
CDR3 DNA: TGTGCCAGCAGCCAAGATTTGCTTCAGCCCCAGCATTTT
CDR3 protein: CASSQDLLQPQHF

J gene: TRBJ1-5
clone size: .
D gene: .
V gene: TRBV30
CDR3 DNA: TGTGCCTGGAGTCGGGAGAGCAATCAGCCCCAGCATTTT
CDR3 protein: CAWSRESNQPQHF

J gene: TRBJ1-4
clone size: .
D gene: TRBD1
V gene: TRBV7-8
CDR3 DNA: TGTGCCAGCAGCATCTCACAGGGGGTTGGAGAAAAACTGTTTTTT
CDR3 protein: CASSISQGVGEKLFF

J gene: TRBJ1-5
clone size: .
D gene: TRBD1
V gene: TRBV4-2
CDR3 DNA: TGTGCCAGCAGCCAATACGGGACAGGGGAGGAGCCCCAGCATTTT
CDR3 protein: CASSQYGTGEEPQHF

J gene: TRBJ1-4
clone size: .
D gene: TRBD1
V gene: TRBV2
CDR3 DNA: TGTGCCAGCAGTGAAAGGGGACAGGGGGGAAAACTGTTTTTT
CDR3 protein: CASSERGQGGKLFF

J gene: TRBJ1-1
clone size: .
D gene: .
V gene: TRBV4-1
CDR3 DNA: TGCGCCAGCAGCCACCCCATCAGGGCCCTCACTGAAGCTTTCTTT
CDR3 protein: CASSHPIRALTEAFF

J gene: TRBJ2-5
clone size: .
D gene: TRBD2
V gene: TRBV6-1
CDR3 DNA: TGTGCCAGCAGTGAAAGGGGGCGGGGGGGCCAAGAGACCCAGTACTTC
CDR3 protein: CASSERGRGGQETQYF

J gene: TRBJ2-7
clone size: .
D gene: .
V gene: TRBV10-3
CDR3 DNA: TGTGCCATCAGCCCGGTGCAAGCCTACGAGCAGTACTTC
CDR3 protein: CAISPVQAYEQYF

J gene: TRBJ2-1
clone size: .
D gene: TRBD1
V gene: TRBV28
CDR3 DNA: TGTGCCAGCGGTCCCGGGACAGGGACCTACAATGAGCAGTTCTTC
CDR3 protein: CASGPGTGTYNEQFF

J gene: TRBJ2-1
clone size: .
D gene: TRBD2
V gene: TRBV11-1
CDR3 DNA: TGTGCCAGCAGCTCCGGACTAGGTGAGCAGTTCTTC
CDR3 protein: CASSSGLGEQFF

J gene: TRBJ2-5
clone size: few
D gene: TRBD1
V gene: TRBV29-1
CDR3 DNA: TGCAGCGTCGGGACAGGGGGCGCAGAGACCCAGTACTTC
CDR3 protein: CSVGTGGAETQYF

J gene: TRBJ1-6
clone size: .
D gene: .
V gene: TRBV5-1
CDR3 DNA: TGCGCCAGCAGCTTAGGGGGACCGCAAAATTCACCCCTCCACTTT
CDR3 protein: CASSLGGPQNSPLHF